The rows below give T cell receptor beta chains drawn from one sample of a study of T cell clones after liver transplantation. Profiled with immunoSEQ multiplex PCR; TCRdb holds only in-frame clones, not every one. The sample holds about 120,000 clones, 90% seen once. The sample in question was CD4+ T cells from blood, obtained 12 months after liver transplant. The receptors here all came from a human patient who received a liver transplant. Some T cells may be provided by the graft donor. Both conserved end residues are part of each CDR3. A D gene is named only where the DNA matches it firmly. A clone size is listed for some rows: how often the clone was seen (once, few, many), or a class if it is expanded.

j_gene	d_gene	v_gene	abundance	CDR3aa	CDR3nt
TRBJ2-1	NA	TRBV25-1	NA	CASSKTAFYNEQFF	TGTGCCAGCAGTAAAACAGCCTTCTACAATGAGCAGTTCTTC
TRBJ2-1	TRBD2	TRBV11-3	NA	CASSPSWASGKGEQFF	TGTGCCAGCAGCCCATCGTGGGCCAGCGGGAAGGGTGAGCAGTTCTTC
TRBJ2-7	NA	TRBV5-5	NA	CASSLVIGETYEQYF	TGTGCCAGCAGCCTGGTTATTGGGGAGACCTACGAGCAGTACTTC
TRBJ2-7	NA	TRBV15	NA	CATSTVPAQQYF	TGTGCCACCAGCACAGTTCCAGCACAGCAGTACTTC
TRBJ1-5	NA	TRBV10-2	NA	CASSLSGGQPQHF	TGCGCCAGCAGCCTTTCTGGTGGTCAGCCCCAGCATTTT
TRBJ2-2	NA	TRBV11-3	NA	CASSKVRLDATGELFF	TGTGCCAGCAGCAAAGTTAGGCTAGACGCCACCGGGGAGCTGTTTTTT
TRBJ2-2	NA	TRBV5-1	NA	CASSPSEPTGELFF	TGCGCCAGCAGCCCGTCGGAACCCACCGGGGAGCTGTTTTTT
TRBJ2-5	NA	TRBV11-3	NA	CASSPRDGQETQYF	TGTGCCAGCAGCCCCCGGGACGGGCAAGAGACCCAGTACTTC
TRBJ2-7	NA	TRBV4-3	NA	CASSQDVLAYEQYF	TGCGCCAGCAGCCAAGATGTTTTAGCCTACGAGCAGTACTTC
TRBJ2-7	NA	TRBV12-5	NA	CASGLVPARSLGEQYF	TGTGCTAGTGGTTTGGTACCGGCTAGATCCCTAGGGGAGCAGTACTTC
TRBJ2-1	NA	TRBV12-5	NA	CASGLTRTWPGEQFF	TGTGCTAGTGGTTTGACCCGCACCTGGCCCGGGGAGCAGTTCTTC
TRBJ2-5	NA	TRBV5-4	NA	CASSPNHGGEKTQYF	TGTGCCAGCAGCCCAAACCACGGGGGAGAGAAGACCCAGTACTTC
TRBJ2-1	TRBD2	TRBV28	NA	CASGAGTSRYEQFF	TGTGCCAGCGGCGCCGGGACTAGCCGTTATGAGCAGTTCTTC
TRBJ2-7	NA	TRBV28	NA	CASSLTSTYEQYF	TGTGCCAGCAGTTTAACTTCGACCTACGAGCAGTACTTC
TRBJ2-2	NA	TRBV5-6	NA	CASSFRDRQPGELFF	TGTGCCAGCAGCTTCAGAGACAGGCAACCCGGGGAGCTGTTTTTT
TRBJ2-1	NA	TRBV5-4	NA	CASSYTGRLNNEQFF	TGTGCCAGCAGCTACACGGGACGACTGAACAATGAGCAGTTCTTC
TRBJ1-1	NA	TRBV29-1	once	CSVENQHGEAFF	TGCAGCGTTGAAAATCAGCATGGCGAAGCTTTCTTT
TRBJ2-7	TRBD1	TRBV23-1	NA	CARNPIRDRAEGRSYEQYF	TGCGCCAGAAACCCAATCCGGGACAGGGCGGAGGGGCGCTCCTACGAGCAGTACTTC
TRBJ2-1	NA	TRBV7-8	few	CASSPHNEQFF	TGTGCCAGCAGCCCCCACAATGAGCAGTTCTTC
TRBJ2-7	NA	TRBV19	NA	CASSMRGQYEQYF	TGTGCCAGTAGTATGCGGGGGCAGTACGAGCAGTACTTC
TRBJ2-2	NA	TRBV9	NA	CASSPPGRGPGELFF	TGTGCCAGCAGCCCACCGGGGCGGGGACCCGGGGAGCTGTTTTTT
TRBJ2-2	NA	TRBV5-5	NA	CASSLSASTGELFF	TGTGCCAGCAGCTTGTCGGCTAGTACCGGGGAGCTGTTTTTT
TRBJ1-3	NA	TRBV5-1	NA	CASSLTAAFSSGNTIYF	TGCGCCAGCAGCTTGACGGCAGCCTTTAGCTCTGGAAACACCATATATTTT
TRBJ1-5	NA	TRBV6-5	NA	CASRPGGEWQPQHF	TGTGCCAGCAGACCCGGGGGCGAATGGCAGCCCCAGCATTTT
TRBJ1-2	NA	TRBV7-9	once	CASSLAGNYGYTF	TGTGCCAGCAGCTTAGCAGGGAACTATGGCTACACCTTC
TRBJ2-5	TRBD2	TRBV4-1	NA	CASSRGSGRWEETQYF	TGCGCCAGCAGCCGCGGAAGCGGGAGATGGGAAGAGACCCAGTACTTC
TRBJ1-3	NA	TRBV12-2	NA	CASRANRTACSGNTIYF	TGTGCAAGTCGCGCGAACAGGACGGCCTGCTCTGGAAACACCATATATTTT
TRBJ2-1	TRBD2	TRBV7-2	NA	CASSFRTSGYNEQFF	TGTGCCAGCAGCTTTCGGACTAGCGGTTACAATGAGCAGTTCTTC
TRBJ2-7	NA	TRBV27	NA	CASSLSSGSSYEQYF	TGTGCCAGCAGTTTATCTAGCGGTAGCTCCTACGAGCAGTACTTC
TRBJ2-5	NA	TRBV9	NA	CASSVASGAETQYF	TGTGCCAGCAGCGTAGCGTCGGGGGCAGAGACCCAGTACTTC
TRBJ2-7	TRBD2	TRBV9	NA	CASSVVAGGPNEQYF	TGTGCCAGCAGCGTAGTAGCGGGAGGGCCTAACGAGCAGTACTTC
TRBJ1-2	TRBD1	TRBV18	NA	CASSPPGTGGYGYTF	TGTGCCAGCTCACCACCGGGGACAGGGGGCTATGGCTACACCTTC
TRBJ2-3	NA	TRBV30	NA	CAWSVAVRTDTQYF	TGTGCCTGGAGTGTGGCAGTCCGCACAGATACGCAGTATTTT
TRBJ2-6	TRBD1	TRBV9	NA	CASSVHRGTGANVLTF	TGTGCCAGCAGCGTTCACAGGGGAACTGGGGCCAACGTCCTGACTTTC
TRBJ1-5	NA	TRBV6-1	NA	CASSVNRDSNQPQHF	TGTGCCAGCAGTGTAAACAGAGATAGCAATCAGCCCCAGCATTTT
TRBJ2-3	NA	TRBV7-2	NA	CASSLRWERTDTQYF	TGTGCCAGCAGCTTGAGGTGGGAGAGGACAGATACGCAGTATTTT
TRBJ1-1	NA	TRBV29-1	NA	CSVENRGSIGEAFF	TGCAGCGTTGAAAATCGAGGCAGTATCGGGGAAGCTTTCTTT
TRBJ2-7	TRBD2	TRBV5-6	few	CASSPGLAGVKYEQYF	TGTGCCAGCAGCCCGGGACTAGCGGGAGTAAAGTACGAGCAGTACTTC
TRBJ2-7	TRBD2	TRBV5-1	NA	CASSNGLASYEQYF	TGCGCCAGCAGCAATGGACTAGCGAGCTACGAGCAGTACTTC
TRBJ2-7	TRBD1	TRBV5-4	NA	CASSSGTDSSYEQYF	TGTGCCAGCAGCTCTGGGACAGACAGCTCCTACGAGCAGTACTTC
TRBJ2-1	TRBD2	TRBV5-4	once	CASSFPSGSNEQFF	TGTGCCAGCAGCTTTCCTAGCGGGAGTAATGAGCAGTTCTTC
TRBJ2-7	NA	TRBV9	NA	CASRLTEQYF	TGTGCCTCCCGTCTTACCGAGCAGTACTTC
TRBJ1-2	NA	TRBV25-1	NA	CASSTGQNYGYTF	TGTGCCAGCAGTACCGGACAGAACTATGGCTACACCTTC
TRBJ2-7	TRBD2	TRBV5-1	NA	CASRPGTRGDEQYF	TGCGCCAGCCGTCCCGGGACTAGAGGCGACGAGCAGTACTTC
TRBJ2-1	TRBD2	TRBV6-1	NA	CASSEVLGGGVYNEQFF	TGTGCCAGCAGTGAGGTTCTTGGGGGAGGGGTATACAATGAGCAGTTCTTC
TRBJ2-2	TRBD1	TRBV28	NA	CASRATGGGTGELFF	TGTGCCAGCAGGGCAACAGGGGGAGGAACCGGGGAGCTGTTTTTT
TRBJ2-5	NA	TRBV7-3	NA	CASSLSALETQYF	TGTGCCAGCAGCTTGAGTGCCCTGGAGACCCAGTACTTC
TRBJ2-7	NA	TRBV4-3	NA	CASSQEIAFTYEQYF	TGCGCCAGCAGCCAAGAAATAGCTTTTACCTACGAGCAGTACTTC
TRBJ2-3	NA	TRBV4-1	NA	CASSRWGMRDTQYF	TGCGCCAGCAGCCGTTGGGGGATGAGGGATACGCAGTATTTT
TRBJ2-7	TRBD2	TRBV6-1	NA	CASKREGPNEQYF	TGTGCCAGCAAGAGGGAGGGCCCCAACGAGCAGTACTTC
TRBJ2-7	NA	TRBV7-2	NA	CASSLVGRVNGYQYF	TGTGCCAGCAGCTTAGTAGGCAGGGTTAATGGATATCAGTACTTC
TRBJ2-3	NA	TRBV10-3	NA	CAISESRGYTDTQYF	TGTGCCATCAGTGAGTCTCGGGGCTACACAGATACGCAGTATTTT